This T cell receptor beta chain was identified in a study of blood T cell repertoires in COVID-19. Background on the study: Samples taken during acute and convalescent COVID-19 were collected in the United States, Italy and Spain. The cDNA or gDNA used as material had been derived from T cells, B-cell-depleted T cells, or PBMCs.

Seattle participants joined during active infection and were tracked over time. In the original processing: Amplification of reference gene primers was used by the study to estimate nucleated cell counts. This table comes from immunoSEQ multiplex PCR, and its TCRdb copy is limited to in-frame clones, with some not included. V and J calls and clone size are copied from that table; D and trimming were computed from the DNA. The sample lists under 200,000 clones, roughly 80% occurring once. CDR3 size: 13 residues. Trimming shortened V by 5 bases and J by 11 bases, and 16 bases separated the two germline ends.

This chain uses TRBV12-3 or TRBV12-4 with TRBJ1-5; D gene ambiguous. The TCR was taken from a woman between 35 and 50 years old with COVID-19, enrolled during active disease. The source material was peripheral blood. The CDR3 nucleotides read TGTGCCAGCAGTCTTTCCCCCGTGGAGTCCCAGCATTTT. The encoded protein is CASSLSPVESQHF.